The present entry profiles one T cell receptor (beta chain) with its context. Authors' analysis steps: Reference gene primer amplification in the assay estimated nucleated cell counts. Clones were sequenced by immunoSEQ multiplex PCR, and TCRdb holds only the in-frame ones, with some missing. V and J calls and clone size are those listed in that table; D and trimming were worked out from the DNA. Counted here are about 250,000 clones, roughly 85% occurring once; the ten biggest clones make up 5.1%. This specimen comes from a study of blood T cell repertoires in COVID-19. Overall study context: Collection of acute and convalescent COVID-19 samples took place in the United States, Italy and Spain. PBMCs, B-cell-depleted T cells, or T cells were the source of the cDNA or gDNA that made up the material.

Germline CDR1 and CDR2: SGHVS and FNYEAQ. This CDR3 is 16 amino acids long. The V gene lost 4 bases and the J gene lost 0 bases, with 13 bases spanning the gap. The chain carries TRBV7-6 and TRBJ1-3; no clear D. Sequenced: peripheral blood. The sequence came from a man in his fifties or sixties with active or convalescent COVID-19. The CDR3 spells CASSYLGYNSGNTIYF. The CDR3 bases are TGTGCCAGCAGCTATCTCGGGTACAACTCTGGAAACACCATATATTTT. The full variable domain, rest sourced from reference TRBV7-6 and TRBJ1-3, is GAGVSQSPRYKVTKRGQDVALRCDPISGHVSLYWYRQALGQGPEFLTYFNYEAQQDKSGLPNDRFSAERPEGSISTLTIQRTEQRDSAMYRCASSYLGYNSGNTIYFGEGSWLTVV.